The sample holds a few counts of the clone carrying this TCR beta chain. Its specificity is not known. It may be a read error: a sequence one base away is much more abundant. This sample stems from a study of neurological immune-mediated disorders. In germline, CDR1 is DFQATT, CDR2 SNEGSKA (reference sequence). CDR3 size: 16 residues. TCRdb passed the 5' RACE reads through MiXCR, listing each CDR3 protein once. The sample carries some 76,000 distinct CDR3 sequences, 3.2% recorded once. General study findings and limits: Grouping of repertoires by phylogeny put those of 18 of 34 multiple sclerosis patients into a single related-CDR3 cluster, a possible signature. HTLV-1-associated myelopathy had the most TCR clonal expansion, whereas multiple sclerosis had the least (lower than in healthy controls).

Preparation of the unsorted libraries drew on 2 million PBMCs stored at -80 C. V is TRBV20-1 and J is TRBJ1-6; 11 bases are a match to TRBD1. This clonotype was sampled from a woman aged 45-65 years with multiple sclerosis. The material sequenced was PBMCs. The CDR3 nucleotides are TGCAGTGCTAGGGACAGGGGGCTTTTTCCGAATTCACACCTCCACTTT. Encoded protein: CSARDRGLFPNSHLHF.